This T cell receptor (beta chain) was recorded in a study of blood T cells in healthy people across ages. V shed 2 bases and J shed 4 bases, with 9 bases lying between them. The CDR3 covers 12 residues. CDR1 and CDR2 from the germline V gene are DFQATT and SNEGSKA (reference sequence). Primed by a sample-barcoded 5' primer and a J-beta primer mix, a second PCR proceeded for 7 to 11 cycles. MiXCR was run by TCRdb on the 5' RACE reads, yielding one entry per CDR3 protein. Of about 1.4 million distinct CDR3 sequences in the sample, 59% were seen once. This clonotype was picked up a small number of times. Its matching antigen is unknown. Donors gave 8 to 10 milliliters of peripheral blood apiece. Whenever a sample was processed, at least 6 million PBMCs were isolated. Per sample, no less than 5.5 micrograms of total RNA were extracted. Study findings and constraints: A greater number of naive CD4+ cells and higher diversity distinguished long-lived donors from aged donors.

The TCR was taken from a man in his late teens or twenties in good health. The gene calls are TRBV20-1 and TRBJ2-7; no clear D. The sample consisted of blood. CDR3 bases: TGCAGTGCTAGAAATAACGTTTACGAGCAGTACTTC. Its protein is CSARNNVYEQYF.